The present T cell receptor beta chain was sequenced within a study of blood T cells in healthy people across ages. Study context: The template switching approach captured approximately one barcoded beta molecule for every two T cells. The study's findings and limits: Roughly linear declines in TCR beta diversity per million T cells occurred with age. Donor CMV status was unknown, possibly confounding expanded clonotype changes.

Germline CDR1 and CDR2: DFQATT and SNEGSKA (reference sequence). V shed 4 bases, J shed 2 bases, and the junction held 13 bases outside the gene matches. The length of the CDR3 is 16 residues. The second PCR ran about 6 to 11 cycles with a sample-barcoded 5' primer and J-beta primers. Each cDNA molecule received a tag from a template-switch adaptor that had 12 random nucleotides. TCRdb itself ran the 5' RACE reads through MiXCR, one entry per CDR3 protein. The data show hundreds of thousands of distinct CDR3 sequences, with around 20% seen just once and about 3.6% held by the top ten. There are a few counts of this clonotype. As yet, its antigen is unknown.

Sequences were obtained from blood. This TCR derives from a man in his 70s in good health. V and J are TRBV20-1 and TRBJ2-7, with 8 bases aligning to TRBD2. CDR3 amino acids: CSAIDRSGSEAYEQYF. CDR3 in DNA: TGCAGTGCTATAGACCGAAGCGGGAGTGAAGCCTACGAGCAGTACTTC.